This TCR beta chain was recovered during a study of T cell changes during pregnancy in multiple sclerosis. Trimming shortened V by 4 bases and J by 1 base, and 7 bases separated the two germline ends. This CDR3 is 13 amino acids long. Germline CDR1 is MNHNS and CDR2 is SASEGT. This clone was detected only a few times. The table came from immunoSEQ multiplex PCR; TCRdb's copy has only in-frame clones and leaves some out. The sample shows tens of thousands of clones, around 94% of them seen only once. This receptor was taken from a female donor with multiple sclerosis, enrolled in a pregnancy study. The sample here was CD8+ T cells from peripheral blood mononuclear cells, taken after pregnancy. The V and J genes are TRBV6-1 and TRBJ1-1, with D hard to call. The DNA of the CDR3 is TGTGCCAGCAGTGGAGGCACGAACACTGAAGCTTTCTTT. Amino acids: CASSGGTNTEAFF.